A selection of T cell receptor beta chains follows, all from one sample in a study of read filtering for tumor transcriptome and immune sequencing. Using its own MiXCR run on the reads, TCRdb lists one record per CDR3 protein. The sample lists 50,000 to 65,000 distinct CDR3 sequences; around a fifth were seen once. Sequencing was performed on a population of CD138-negative cells sorted from bone marrow. Source of these receptors: a donor aged 40 or over with multiple myeloma. Both conserved end residues are part of each CDR3. A D gene is named only where the DNA matches it firmly. Rows may omit the clone size; those that give it use once, few, many or a size class.

NA | TRBJ2-2 | NA | 14 | TRBV6-2/TRBV6-3 | TGTGCCAGCAGTTCCCACGGGGGCACCGGGGAGCTGTTTTTT | CASSSHGGTGELFF
NA | TRBJ2-6 | many | 18 | TRBV12-3/TRBV12-4 | TGTGCCAGCAGTCCCGTAGGACCCCTTGGTTCTGGGGCCAACGTCCTGACTTTC | CASSPVGPLGSGANVLTF
TRBD1 | TRBJ2-7 | many | 15 | TRBV29-1 | TGCAGCGTTGAATCCGGACAGGAACGCACCTACGAGCAGTACTTC | CSVESGQERTYEQYF
TRBD1 | TRBJ1-6 | many | 15 | TRBV4-1 | TGCGCCAGCAGCCAAGATGAGGGGGCAATTTCACCCCTCCACTTT | CASSQDEGAISPLHF
NA | TRBJ1-5 | many | 17 | TRBV7-8 | TGTGCCAGCAGCTTATCCGTCGCGGGCTATAGCAATCAGCCCCAGCATTTT | CASSLSVAGYSNQPQHF
TRBD1 | TRBJ1-4 | NA | 15 | TRBV9 | TGTGCCAGCGGCGTGGCAGGGGGCGCAAGTGAAAAACTGTTTTTT | CASGVAGGASEKLFF
TRBD1 | TRBJ2-7 | many | 13 | TRBV29-1 | TGCAGCGCCCACAGGGGGCGCGTATACGAGCAGTACTTC | CSAHRGRVYEQYF
TRBD1 | TRBJ2-5 | many | 14 | TRBV4-2 | TGTGCCAGCAGCCAAGATAGGGGGCGTGAGACCCAATACTTC | CASSQDRGRETQYF
NA | TRBJ1-1 | many | 13 | TRBV20-1 | TGCAGTGCTAGGAGCCGGGGGCTGAGTGAAGCTTTCTTT | CSARSRGLSEAFF
NA | TRBJ1-1 | many | 13 | TRBV11-2 | TGTGCCAGCAGCTTAGCCAGGGCGGGTGAAGCTTTCTTT | CASSLARAGEAFF
TRBD1 | TRBJ1-5 | many | 20 | TRBV24-1 | TGTGCCACCAGTGATTTGGTATCCTACAGGGGGGGGAAGAGCAATCAGCCCCAGCATTTT | CATSDLVSYRGGKSNQPQHF
NA | TRBJ2-6 | many | 13 | TRBV29-1 | TGCAGCGTTGGGACTACTGGGGCCAACGTCCTGACTTTC | CSVGTTGANVLTF
TRBD1 | TRBJ2-2 | many | 14 | TRBV27 | TGTGCCAGCAGTCGGGGACAGGGGGCCGGGGAGCTGTTTTTT | CASSRGQGAGELFF
NA | TRBJ2-3 | many | 14 | TRBV24-1 | TGTGCCACCAGTTCGCCCCTGGACACAGATACGCAGTATTTT | CATSSPLDTDTQYF
NA | TRBJ2-5 | many | 14 | TRBV11-2 | TGTGCCAGCGGGAAAGACAGGCTCCAAGAGACCCAGTACTTC | CASGKDRLQETQYF
NA | TRBJ1-3 | once | 15 | TRBV28 | TGTGCCAGCAGTTCCCGGGACGGTTTTGGAAACACCATATATTTT | CASSSRDGFGNTIYF
TRBD1 | TRBJ2-3 | few | 14 | TRBV3-1 | TGTGCCAGCAGCCTCGAAGGACAGGAAGATACGCAGTATTTT | CASSLEGQEDTQYF
NA | TRBJ2-2 | many | 14 | TRBV5-1 | TGCGCCAGCAGCTTGGGTTTGTACACCGGGGAGCTGTTTTTT | CASSLGLYTGELFF
TRBD1 | TRBJ2-3 | many | 14 | TRBV28 | TGTGCCAGCAGTAAGGGACAGAGCACAGATACGCAGTATTTT | CASSKGQSTDTQYF
NA | TRBJ2-7 | many | 15 | TRBV11-2 | TGTGCCAGTAGGACCAACCGGGACAAATCCTACGAGCAGTACTTC | CASRTNRDKSYEQYF
NA | TRBJ2-6 | many | 12 | TRBV30 | TGTGCCTGGCTATCTGGGGCCAACGTCCTGACTTTC | CAWLSGANVLTF
NA | TRBJ1-5 | many | 14 | TRBV19 | TGTGCCAGTAGTATCTATAGGGCCTTTCAGCCCCAGCATTTT | CASSIYRAFQPQHF
TRBD2 | TRBJ2-3 | NA | 16 | TRBV20-1 | TGCAGTGCTAGTGGGACTCTAGCGGGAGGTTCAGGTACGCAGTATTTC | CSASGTLAGGSGTQYF
NA | TRBJ1-5 | many | 15 | TRBV6-5 | TGTGCCAGCAGAGCGAAGGGACCGAGCAATCAGCCCCAGCATTTT | CASRAKGPSNQPQHF
NA | TRBJ1-2 | many | 13 | TRBV28 | TGTGCCAGCAGAGCCGGGACCGCTTCTGGCTACACCTTC | CASRAGTASGYTF
NA | TRBJ2-1 | NA | 13 | TRBV4-2 | TGTGCCGGCAGCCAAGATTCCAGCAATGAGCAGTTCTTC | CAGSQDSSNEQFF
NA | TRBJ1-6 | many | 15 | TRBV30 | TGTGCCTGGACCCCCATGAAAGGTGGTAGCTCACCCCTCCACTTT | CAWTPMKGGSSPLHF